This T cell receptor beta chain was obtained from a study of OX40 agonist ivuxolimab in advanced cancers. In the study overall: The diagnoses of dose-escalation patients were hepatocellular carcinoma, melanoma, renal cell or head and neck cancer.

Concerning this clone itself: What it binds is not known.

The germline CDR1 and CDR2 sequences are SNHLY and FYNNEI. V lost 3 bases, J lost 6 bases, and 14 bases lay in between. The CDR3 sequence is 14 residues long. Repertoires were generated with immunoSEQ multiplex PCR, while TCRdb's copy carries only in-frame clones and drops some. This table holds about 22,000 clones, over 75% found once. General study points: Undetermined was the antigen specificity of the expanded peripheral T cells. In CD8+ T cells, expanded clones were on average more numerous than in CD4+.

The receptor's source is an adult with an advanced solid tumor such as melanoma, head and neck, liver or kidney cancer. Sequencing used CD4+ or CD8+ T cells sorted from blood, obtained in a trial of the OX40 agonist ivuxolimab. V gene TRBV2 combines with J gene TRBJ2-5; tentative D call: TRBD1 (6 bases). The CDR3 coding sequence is TGTGCCAGCAGTGATACAGGGCAGTATAAGACCCAGTACTTC. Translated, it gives CASSDTGQYKTQYF. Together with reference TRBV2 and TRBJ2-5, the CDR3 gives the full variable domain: EPEVTQTPSHQVTQMGQEVILRCVPISNHLYFYWYRQILGQKVEFLVSFYNNEISEKSEIFDDQFSVERPDGSNFTLKIRSTKLEDSAMYFCASSDTGQYKTQYFGPGTRLLVL.